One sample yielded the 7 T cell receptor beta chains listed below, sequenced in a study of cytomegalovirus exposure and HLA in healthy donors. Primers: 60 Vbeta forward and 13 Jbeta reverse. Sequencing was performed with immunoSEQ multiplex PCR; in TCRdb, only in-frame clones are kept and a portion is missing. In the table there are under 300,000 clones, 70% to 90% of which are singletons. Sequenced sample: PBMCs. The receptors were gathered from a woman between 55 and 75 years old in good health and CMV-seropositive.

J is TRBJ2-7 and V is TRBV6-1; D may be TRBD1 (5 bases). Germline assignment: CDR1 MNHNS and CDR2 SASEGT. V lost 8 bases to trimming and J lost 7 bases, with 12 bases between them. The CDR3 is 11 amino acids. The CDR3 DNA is TGTGCCAGCGGTAGGGGCCCGGAGCAGTACTTC. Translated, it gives CASGRGPEQYF.

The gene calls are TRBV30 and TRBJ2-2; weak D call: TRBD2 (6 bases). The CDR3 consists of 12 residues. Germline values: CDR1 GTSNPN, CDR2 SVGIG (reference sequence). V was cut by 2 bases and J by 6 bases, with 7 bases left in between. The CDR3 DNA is TGTGCCTGGAGTACGGGGGCCGGGGAGCTGTTTTTT. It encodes CAWSTGAGELFF.

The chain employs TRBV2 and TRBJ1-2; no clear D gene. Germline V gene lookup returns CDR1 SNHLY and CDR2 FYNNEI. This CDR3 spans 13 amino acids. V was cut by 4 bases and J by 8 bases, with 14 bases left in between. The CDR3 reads CASSGTPIGGYTF. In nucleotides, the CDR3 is TGTGCCAGCAGTGGTACTCCTATCGGGGGCTACACCTTC.

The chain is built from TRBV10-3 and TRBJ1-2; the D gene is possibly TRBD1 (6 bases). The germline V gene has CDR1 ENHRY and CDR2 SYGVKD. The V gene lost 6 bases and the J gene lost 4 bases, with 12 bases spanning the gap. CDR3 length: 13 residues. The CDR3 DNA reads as TGTGCCATCAGCCTTGGACAGCTCTATGGCTACACCTTC. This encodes CAISLGQLYGYTF.

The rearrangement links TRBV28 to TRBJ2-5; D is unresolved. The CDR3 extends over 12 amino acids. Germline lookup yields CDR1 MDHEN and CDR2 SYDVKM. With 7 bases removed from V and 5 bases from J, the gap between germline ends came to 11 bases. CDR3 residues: CASNERRETQYF. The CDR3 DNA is TGTGCCAGCAATGAGAGGCGGGAGACCCAGTACTTC. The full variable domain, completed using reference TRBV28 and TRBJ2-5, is DVKVTQSSRYLVKRTGEKVFLECVQDMDHENMFWYRQDPGLGLRLIYFSYDVKMKEKGDIPEGYSVSREKKERFSLILESASTNQTSMYLCASNERRETQYFGPGTRLLVL.

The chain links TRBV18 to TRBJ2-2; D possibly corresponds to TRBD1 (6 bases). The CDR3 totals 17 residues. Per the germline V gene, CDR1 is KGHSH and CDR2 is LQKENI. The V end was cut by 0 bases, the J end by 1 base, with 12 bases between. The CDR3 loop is CASSPPNRERNTGELFF. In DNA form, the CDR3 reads TGTGCCAGCTCACCACCTAACAGGGAAAGGAACACCGGGGAGCTGTTTTTT.

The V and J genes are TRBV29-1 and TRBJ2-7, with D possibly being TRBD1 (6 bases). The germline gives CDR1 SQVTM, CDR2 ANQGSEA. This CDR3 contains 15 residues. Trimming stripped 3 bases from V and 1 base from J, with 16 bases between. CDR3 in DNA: TGCAGCGTTGACCAACAGGGTAGGGCATCCTACGAGCAGTACTTC. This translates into CSVDQQGRASYEQYF.